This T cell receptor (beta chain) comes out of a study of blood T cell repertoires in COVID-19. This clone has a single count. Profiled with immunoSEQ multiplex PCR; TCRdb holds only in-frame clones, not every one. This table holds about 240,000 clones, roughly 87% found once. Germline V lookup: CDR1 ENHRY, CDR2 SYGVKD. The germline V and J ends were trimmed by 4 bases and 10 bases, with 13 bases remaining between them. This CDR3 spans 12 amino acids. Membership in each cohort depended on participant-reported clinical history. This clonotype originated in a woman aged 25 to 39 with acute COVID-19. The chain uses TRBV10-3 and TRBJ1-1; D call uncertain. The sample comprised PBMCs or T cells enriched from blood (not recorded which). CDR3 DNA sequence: TGTGCCATCAGTGGAGGAAACGGCGGAGCTTTCTTT. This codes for CAISGGNGGAFF.